These 32 T cell receptor beta chains originate from one sample sequenced in a study of tumor-infiltrating lymphocytes in primary liver carcinoma. The investigators made TCR beta cDNA from about 500 ng total RNA, using a constant-region primer. Three-round nested multiplex PCR performed with slightly modified ARM-PCR produced the TCR beta libraries. The first two PCR rounds, around 10 cycles each, used TRBV1-TRBV30 forward primers and a C-beta reverse primer. TCRdb reprocessed the multiplex PCR reads with MiXCR, giving one entry per CDR3 protein. The sample holds 300,000 to 400,000 distinct CDR3 sequences, 65% seen once. The source of the blood RNA was unsorted whole blood, and germline DNA was extracted as well. Input material: peripheral blood. The receptors shown here come from a middle-aged man with primary liver carcinoma and hepatitis B virus infection.

The V call is TRBV2, the J call TRBJ2-5; no reliable D call. CDR1 and CDR2 (germline): SNHLY, FYNNEI. This CDR3 spans 14 amino acids. Trimming removed 3 bases at V and 4 bases at J, with 12 bases between. CDR3 loop: CASSDLAEGETQYF. The DNA for the CDR3 is TGTGCCAGCAGTGATTTGGCAGAAGGAGAGACCCAGTACTTC.

The V call is TRBV19, the J call TRBJ2-7; the match to TRBD2 covers 7 bases. Germline V lookup: CDR1 LNHDA, CDR2 SQIVND (reference sequence). The trim removed 6 bases at V and 3 bases at J, leaving 23 bases unmatched. This CDR3 has 19 residues. The CDR3: CASRSQTSKRGGRNYEQYF. The CDR3 DNA follows: TGTGCCAGTAGATCCCAGACTTCCAAGCGCGGGGGAAGAAACTACGAGCAGTACTTC.

In the case of this clonotype: A much larger clone sits a single nucleotide away, making a read error possible. The CDR3 sequence: CASSTGTGGLSSQPQHF. The CDR3 nucleotides read TGTGCCAGCAGTACCGGGACAGGGGGACTTAGCAGTCAGCCCCAGCATTTT. The V gene is TRBV12-3 or TRBV12-4, the J gene TRBJ1-5, with 11 bases aligning to TRBD1. The CDR3 has 17 amino acids.

With regard to this clonotype: A read error is possible here, since a much larger clone lies one base away. The chain is built from TRBV6-6 and TRBJ2-5; D ambiguous. CDR3 length: 14 residues. Per germline, CDR1 MNHNY and CDR2 SVGAGI (reference sequence). Trimming shortened V by 6 bases and J by 0 bases, and 11 bases separated the two germline ends. CDR3 region: CASRGKENQETQYF. CDR3 nucleotides: TGTGCCAGCAGGGGCAAGGAAAACCAAGAGACCCAGTACTTC.

In regard to this clonotype: This could be a read error, since a much larger clone is one nucleotide away. The chain has TRBV4-1 and TRBJ2-1; TRBD1 matches 8 bases. This CDR3 contains 15 residues. V was pared by 11 bases and J by 0 bases, with 9 bases of the junction left unmatched. In germline, CDR1 is MGHRA, CDR2 YSYEKL. The CDR3 loop is CAGSRGRGSYNEQFF. Written as DNA, the CDR3 is TGCGCCGGCTCCAGGGGGCGCGGCTCCTACAATGAGCAGTTCTTC.

There are many counts of this clonotype. The genes are TRBV6-5 and TRBJ1-3, with a possible D match to TRBD1 (5 bases). The germline V gene has CDR1 MNHEY and CDR2 SVGAGI. The V gene lost 4 bases and the J gene lost 3 bases, with 13 bases spanning the gap. CDR3 length: 15 amino acids. The chain's CDR3 is CASSWSGDHGNTIYF. The CDR3 region has the DNA TGTGCCAGCAGTTGGTCTGGGGACCATGGAAACACCATATATTTT.

In the case of this clonotype: Compared with germline, one end of the junction differs, possibly owing to a read error. V and J are TRBV6-5 and TRBJ2-3; 7 nucleotides line up with TRBD1. From germline, CDR1 is MNHEY and CDR2 SVGAGI. The CDR3 totals 15 residues. The CDR3 reads CANSWQVTGTDTQYF. In nucleotides, the CDR3 is TGTGCCAACAGTTGGCAAGTGACAGGGACAGATACGCAGTATTTT.

Turning to this clonotype: The CDR3 end shows no conserved phenylalanine or tryptophan, and so a read error is likely. The rearrangement joins TRBV28 to TRBJ2-5; TRBD1 agrees at 7 bases. The CDR3 length is 14 residues. Per germline, CDR1 MDHEN and CDR2 SYDVKM. The V segment lost 5 bases and the J segment 3 bases; nucleotides outside the gene matches: 6. CDR3 sequence: CASSGFGTEETQYL. The CDR3 DNA follows: TGTGCCAGCAGTGGATTTGGGACAGAAGAGACCCAGTACCTC.

About this clonotype: The junction shows a germline mismatch at one end, possibly a read error. This chain uses TRBV28 with TRBJ2-7; 9 bases map to TRBD1. Per the germline V gene, CDR1 is MDHEN and CDR2 is SYDVKM. CDR3 size: 13 residues. CDR3: CTTRDRDSFEQYF. The CDR3 region has the DNA TGTACCACCCGGGACAGGGATTCCTTCGAGCAGTACTTC. The whole variable domain, filled in from reference TRBV28 and TRBJ2-7, reads DVKVTQSSRYLVKRTGEKVFLECVQDMDHENMFWYRQDPGLGLRLIYFSYDVKMKEKGDIPEGYSVSREKKERFSLILESASTNQTSMYLCTTRDRDSFEQYFGPGTRLTVT.

This clonotype was seen repeatedly, ten times or more. CDR3 nucleotides: TGTGCCAGCAGCCTAAGACAGGGGGCCACAGATACGCAGTATTTT. Its translation: CASSLRQGATDTQYF. The chain joins TRBV7-9 to TRBJ2-3; 10 bases are shared with TRBD1. The V and J ends lost 5 bases and 2 bases, in that order; junction bases with no gene match: 4. Germline loops: CDR1 SEHNR, CDR2 FQNEAQ (reference sequence). The CDR3 runs 15 residues.

Concerning this clonotype: This clone may be a read error of a much larger clone one base away. The J gene is TRBJ2-7, the V gene TRBV12-3 or TRBV12-4; weak D call: TRBD2 (5 bases). This CDR3 comprises 14 residues. V was pared by 4 bases and J by 6 bases, with 16 bases between. In nucleotides, the CDR3 is TGTGCCAGCAGTTCGTTAACGGGAACGGGCGAGCAGTACTTC. Translated, it gives CASSSLTGTGEQYF.

This clonotype was seen only once. One end of the junction does not line up with germline, which may come from a read error. The rearrangement uses TRBV6-2 or TRBV6-3 and TRBJ2-3, with TRBD2 identical over 9 bases. The CDR3 consists of 15 residues. CDR1 and CDR2 (germline): MNHEY, SVGEGT. The CDR3 region is CTSSPGLAGSDTQYF. As DNA, the CDR3 is TGTACCAGCAGTCCGGGACTAGCAGGGTCAGATACGCAGTATTTT.

This clonotype appeared a single time. The CDR3 loop reads CASSKKGGNEKLFF. The CDR3 DNA sequence: TGTGCCAGCAGCAAAAAGGGAGGTAATGAAAAACTGTTTTTT. The chain links TRBV21-1 to TRBJ1-4. TRBV21-1 counts as a pseudogene. The CDR3 loop spans 14 amino acids.

This sequence joins TRBV10-3 and TRBJ2-1; the D call may be TRBD1 or TRBD2 (6 bases each). V lost 2 bases and J 5 bases, leaving 28 bases between the germline ends. Per the germline V gene, CDR1 is ENHRY and CDR2 is SYGVKD. The CDR3 has 20 residues. The CDR3, as DNA: TGTGCCATCAGTGAGCCGAAGGCCGGGCTACCGACGCGGGACAACAATGAGCAGTTCTTC. Protein product: CAISEPKAGLPTRDNNEQFF.

This chain links TRBV5-6 with TRBJ2-1, with TRBD2 matching over 13 bases. The length of the CDR3 is 18 residues. Germline CDR1 is SGHDT and CDR2 is YYEEEE. The V segment lost 2 bases and the J segment 8 bases; nucleotides outside the gene matches: 13. CDR3 loop: CASSFGGLAGVLGDEQFF. The CDR3 bases are TGTGCCAGCAGCTTTGGTGGACTAGCGGGAGTTTTGGGGGATGAGCAGTTCTTC.

On this clonotype: An end of the junction differs from the germline gene, which may be a read error. The rearrangement links TRBV29-1 to TRBJ1-3, with 9 bases lining up with TRBD1. The germline CDR1 and CDR2 sequences are SQVTM and ANQGSEA. This CDR3 is built from 15 residues. This CDR3 is CSVFGTGITGNTIYF. The CDR3 DNA is TGTAGCGTCTTCGGGACAGGGATAACTGGAAACACCATATATTTT.

A note on this clonotype: Germline and junction disagree at one end, which may indicate a read error. The chain carries TRBV6-6 and TRBJ2-3; 15 bases map to TRBD2. The CDR3 has 16 residues. Germline V lookup: CDR1 MNHNY, CDR2 SVGAGI (reference sequence). The CDR3 is CASSRTSGRGGGTQYF. For the CDR3, the DNA is TGTGCTAGCAGTCGGACTAGCGGGAGGGGAGGAGGTACGCAGTATTTT.

Worth noting for this clonotype: A junction boundary mismatches the germline segment, possibly from a read error. The chain carries TRBV6-2 or TRBV6-3 and TRBJ1-5, with TRBD1 as a possible D gene (5 bases). Germline assignment: CDR1 MNHEY and CDR2 SVGEGT. This CDR3 comprises 14 residues. CDR3 nucleotides: TGTGGCAGCAGCTACGCGGGTTGGAGACAGCCACAGCATTTT. This encodes CGSSYAGWRQPQHF.

Turning to this clonotype: Just one base apart from a much larger clone, this may be a read error. The rearrangement links TRBV10-3 to TRBJ2-3, with 8 bases matching TRBD2. The CDR3 consists of 15 residues. The germline V gene encodes CDR1 ENHRY and CDR2 SYGVKD. The CDR3 DNA sequence: TGTGCCATCAGGGAGTCGCAGCGGGAGTGGGTACGGCAGTATTTT. The encoded protein is CAIRESQREWVRQYF.

This clonotype was counted many times. A single base separates this from a much larger clone, so it may be a read error. The chain is built from TRBV11-2 and TRBJ2-2; the D gene is possibly TRBD2 (6 bases). The CDR3 has 15 amino acids. Germline V gives CDR1 SGHAT, CDR2 FQNNGV. The CDR3 spells CAGSSPGEHTGELFF. The DNA of the CDR3 is TGTGCCGGCAGCTCCCCGGGAGAACACACCGGGGAGCTGTTTTTT.

In the case of this clonotype: The junction differs from germline at one of its ends, possibly a read error. The J gene is TRBJ2-5, the V gene TRBV6-5; TRBD1 matches at 8 bases. The CDR3 consists of 14 residues. In germline, CDR1 is MNHEY, CDR2 SVGAGI. The CDR3 protein is CAIRKGQGYETQYF. CDR3 bases: TGTGCCATCAGGAAAGGACAGGGCTATGAGACTCAGTACTTC.

Many counts were recorded for this clonotype. This chain connects TRBV11-2 to TRBJ2-7; TRBD2 matches 7 bases. Trimming at V came to 5 bases and at J to 2 bases, leaving 6 bases not matched to a gene. CDR3 length: 14 amino acids. The germline gives CDR1 SGHAT, CDR2 FQNNGV. CDR3 residues: CASSPTGGPYEQYF. The CDR3, as DNA: TGTGCCAGCAGCCCCACGGGGGGACCCTACGAGCAGTACTTC.

The J gene is TRBJ2-1, the V gene TRBV30; 10 bases match TRBD2. The CDR3 totals 12 residues. J was trimmed by 8 bases and V by 4 bases; bases with no gene match: 2. Germline lookup yields CDR1 GTSNPN and CDR2 SVGIG (reference sequence). In nucleotides, the CDR3 is TGTGCCTGGACTAGCGGGGGCTATGAGCAGTTCTTC. It translates to CAWTSGGYEQFF.

This clonotype was detected once. The junction shows a germline mismatch at one end, possibly a read error. The V gene is TRBV6-2 or TRBV6-3, the J gene TRBJ2-1, with 8 bases identical to TRBD1. The CDR3 runs 15 residues. CDR1 and CDR2 (germline): MNHEY, SVGEGT. The CDR3 loop is CANSSSGTGGYEQFF. The CDR3 DNA is TGTGCCAACAGTTCCTCCGGAACAGGGGGTTATGAGCAGTTCTTC.

The V and J genes are TRBV6-2 or TRBV6-3 and TRBJ2-6, with D unresolved. Germline V lookup: CDR1 MNHEY, CDR2 SVGEGT. CDR3 size: 15 residues. Trimming shortened V by 6 bases and J by 2 bases, and 11 bases separated the two germline ends. As DNA, the CDR3 is TGTGCCAGCAGCTTGACATGGCCTGGGGCCAACGTCCTGACTTTC. Translation gives CASSLTWPGANVLTF.

This clonotype was seen only once. The V gene is TRBV11-2, the J gene TRBJ2-7, with D maybe TRBD2 (5 bases). CDR1 is SGHAT and CDR2 is FQNNGV in the germline V gene. This CDR3 region has 16 residues. The DNA of the CDR3 is TGTGATAGCAGCTTAGATGGGCTTAGCGAGAGGTACGAGCAGTACTTC. It is translated as CDSSLDGLSERYEQYF. The full variable domain, rest sourced from reference TRBV11-2 and TRBJ2-7, is EAGVAQSPRYKIIEKRQSVAFWCNPISGHATLYWYQQILGQGPKLLIQFQNNGVVDDSQLPKDRFSAERLKGVDSTLKIQPAKLEDSAVYLCDSSLDGLSERYEQYFGPGTRLTVT.

This clonotype was observed a single time. A much larger clone lies one base from this, so it may be a read error. This chain joins TRBV10-3 and TRBJ2-4, with D unresolved. This CDR3 has 13 residues. CDR1 and CDR2 from the germline V gene are ENHRY and SYGVKD. Trimming removed 5 bases at V and 10 bases at J, with 15 bases between. CDR3 in amino acids: CAISSSNSVIQYF. For the CDR3, the DNA is TGTGCCATCAGTTCTTCGAACAGCGTTATTCAGTACTTC.

CDR3 bases: TGTGCCAGCAGTCCGACTGAAGCTGGAAACACCATATATTTT. Protein: CASSPTEAGNTIYF. The gene calls are TRBV7-9 and TRBJ1-3; D is undetermined. This CDR3 has 14 amino acids. V lost 6 bases and J 2 bases, leaving 11 bases between the germline ends. Germline lookup yields CDR1 SEHNR and CDR2 FQNEAQ (reference sequence).

Concerning this clonotype itself: A much larger clone lies one base from this, so it may be a read error. This chain links TRBV12-3 or TRBV12-4 with TRBJ2-5; D is perhaps TRBD1 (6 bases). Trimming cost V 9 bases and J 3 bases, with 17 bases left between them. CDR3 size: 14 residues. DNA for the CDR3: TGTGCCAGTCGCCCCTCGTACAGGGAAGAGACCCAGTACTTC. It translates to CASRPSYREETQYF.

The table lists this clonotype with a count of one. The J gene is TRBJ1-6, the V gene TRBV11-2; D is unresolved. The germline CDR1 and CDR2 sequences are SGHAT and FQNNGV. Trimming pared 9 bases from V and 7 bases from J, leaving 19 bases between. The CDR3 is 15 amino acids. The CDR3 reads CARSADLGGNSPLHF. Written as DNA, the CDR3 is TGTGCCAGAAGCGCAGATCTGGGAGGGAATTCACCCCTCCACTTT.

This clonotype appeared a few times. The rearrangement uses TRBV7-8 and TRBJ2-1; 9 nucleotides align to TRBD2. The CDR3 covers 17 residues. Germline V gene data show CDR1 as SGHVS and CDR2 as FQNEAQ. The J segment lost 4 bases and the V segment lost 2 bases, leaving 9 bases of the junction unmatched. The CDR3 DNA reads TGTGCCAGCAGCTTAATGCCGGGACTAGCACTTTACAATGAGCAGTTCTTC. Translation: CASSLMPGLALYNEQFF.

A word on this clonotype: A read error may produce the germline difference seen at one junction end. This rearrangement joins TRBV24-1 to TRBJ2-1; TRBD1 matches 10 bases. This CDR3 has 14 amino acids. The germline V gene encodes CDR1 KGHDR and CDR2 SFDVKD. The DNA of the CDR3 is TGTGCCACCTGTGACAGGGGGCTTGGCAATGAGCAGTTCTTC. Translating gives CATCDRGLGNEQFF.